This TCR beta chain was sequenced in a study of cytomegalovirus exposure and HLA in healthy donors. Amplification used 60 Vbeta primers and 13 Jbeta primers. Method: immunoSEQ multiplex PCR; TCRdb's copy keeps in-frame clones and lacks some. The data contain approximately 79,000 clones, roughly 79% of them seen just once; the ten biggest clones take up around 6%. Study-level findings and limits: An Asian-associated ancestry cluster reportedly showed fewer N-insertions than the roughly 700-donor mean in a later analysis. A later analysis linked a missense DCLRE1C variant to TCR beta V- and J-gene trimming.

With regard to this clone: The target antigen is unknown.

The V and J ends lost 6 bases and 3 bases, in that order; junction bases with no gene match: 10. The V gene's germline CDR1 is MNHEY and CDR2 SVGAGI. This CDR3 spans 15 amino acids. The sequenced sample was PBMCs. The chain combines TRBV6-5 with TRBJ2-5; 7 bases are a match to TRBD1. The receptor was isolated from a male donor in good health and CMV-seropositive. The CDR3 region has the DNA TGTGCCAGCAGACGACAGGGAAGTTGGAAAGAGACCCAGTACTTC. This translates into CASRRQGSWKETQYF.